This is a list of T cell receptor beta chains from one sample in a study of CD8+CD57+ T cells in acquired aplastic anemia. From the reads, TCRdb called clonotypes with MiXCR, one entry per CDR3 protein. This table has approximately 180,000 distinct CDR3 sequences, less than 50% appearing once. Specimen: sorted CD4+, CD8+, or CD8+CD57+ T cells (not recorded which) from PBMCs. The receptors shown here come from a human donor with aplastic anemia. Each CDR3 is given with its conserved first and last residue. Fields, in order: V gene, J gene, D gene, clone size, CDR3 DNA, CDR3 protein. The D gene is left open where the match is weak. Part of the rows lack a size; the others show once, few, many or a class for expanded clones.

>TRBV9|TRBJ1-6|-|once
TGTGCCAGCAGCTTGGCGTCCCCCGGGGACAATTCACCCCTCCACTTT
CASSLASPGDNSPLHF
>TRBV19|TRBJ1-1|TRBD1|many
TGTGCCAGTCGGACAGGGGCGGACACTGAAGCTTTCTTT
CASRTGADTEAFF
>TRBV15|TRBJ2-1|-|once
TGTGCCACCAGCGGATCGGGGCTTCCCATTGAGCAGTTCTTC
CATSGSGLPIEQFF
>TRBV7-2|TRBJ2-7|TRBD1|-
TGTGCCAGCAGCTCCCGACAGGGGCACGACGAGCAGTACTTC
CASSSRQGHDEQYF
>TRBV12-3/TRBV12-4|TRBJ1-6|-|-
TGTGCCAGCTCCTTAGCGGGGGTGTCACCCCTCCACTTT
CASSLAGVSPLHF
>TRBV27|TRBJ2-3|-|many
TGTGCCAGCAGCGACCTCGTCGGAGATACGCAGTATTTT
CASSDLVGDTQYF
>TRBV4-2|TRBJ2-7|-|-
TGTGCCAGCAGCCCCGGGACCGGGGGGCAGACCAACGAGCAGTACTTC
CASSPGTGGQTNEQYF
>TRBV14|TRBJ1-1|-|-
TGTGCCAGCAGCCAAGATCTATTTCTCACTGAAGCTTTCTTT
CASSQDLFLTEAFF
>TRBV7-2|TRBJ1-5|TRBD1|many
TGTGCCAGCAGCTCCACAGGGGAGGGTGTTCAGCCCCAGCATTTT
CASSSTGEGVQPQHF
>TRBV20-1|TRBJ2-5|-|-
TGCAGTGCTAGACCCCGGGGGCAGGGGGAGACCCAGTACTTC
CSARPRGQGETQYF
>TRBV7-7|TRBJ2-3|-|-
TGTGCTAGCAGCTCCGGGACACACGTCACAGATACGCAGTATTTT
CASSSGTHVTDTQYF
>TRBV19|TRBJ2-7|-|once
TGTGCCAGTAGTAAGGCAGGTATCTCCTACGAGCAGTACTTC
CASSKAGISYEQYF
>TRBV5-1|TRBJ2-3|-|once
TGCGCCAGCAGCTCGCAGGCAGGAGTACTCACAGATACGCAGTATTTT
CASSSQAGVLTDTQYF
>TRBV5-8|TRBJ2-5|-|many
TGTGCCAGCATCACTCACATGGGCCGGGAGACCCAGTACTTC
CASITHMGRETQYF
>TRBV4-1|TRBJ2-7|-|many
TGCGCCAGCAGCCAAGACCTCGGGCGGCCAGAACCCTCCTCCTACGAGCAGTACTTC
CASSQDLGRPEPSSYEQYF
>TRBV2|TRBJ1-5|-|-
TGTGCCAGCAGTGAAATAGGACGTAGCAATCAGCCCCAGCATTTT
CASSEIGRSNQPQHF
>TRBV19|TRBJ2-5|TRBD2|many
TGTGCCAGTAGCCCAGCGGGGGCGAAGTTAGAGACCCAGTACTTC
CASSPAGAKLETQYF
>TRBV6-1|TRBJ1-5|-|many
TGTGCCAGCAGTGAAGCGTTAGGGTCTAATCAGCCCCAGCATTTT
CASSEALGSNQPQHF
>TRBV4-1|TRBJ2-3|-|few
TGCGCCAGCAGCCAAGATTTGGGCGGGGGCGTAATAACAGATACGCAGTATTTT
CASSQDLGGGVITDTQYF
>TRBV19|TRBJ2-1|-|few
TGTGCCAGTAGATCCGTTACCCAAAGGCACAATGAGCAGTTCTTC
CASRSVTQRHNEQFF
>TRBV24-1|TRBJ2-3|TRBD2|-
TGTGCCACCAGTGATACCCTAGCGGGACCGTACACAGATACGCAGTATTTT
CATSDTLAGPYTDTQYF
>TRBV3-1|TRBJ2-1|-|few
TGTGCCAGCAGCCAATTTCAGGGGACTGAGCAGTTCTTC
CASSQFQGTEQFF
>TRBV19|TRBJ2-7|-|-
TGTGCATCCGGGCAGGGGGGCTCCGAGCAGTACTTC
CASGQGGSEQYF
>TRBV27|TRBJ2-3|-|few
TGTGCCAGCAGCTCGGTATTTGGAGGACCGCAGTATTTT
CASSSVFGGPQYF
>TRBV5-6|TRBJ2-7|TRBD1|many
TGTGCCAGCACCGGACGACAGGGGGCGTACGAGCAGTACTTC
CASTGRQGAYEQYF
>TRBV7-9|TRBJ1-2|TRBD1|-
TGTGCCAGCAGCTTAATTGGGACAGGGAGGGGTGGCTACACCTTC
CASSLIGTGRGGYTF
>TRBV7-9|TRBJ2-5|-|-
TGTGCCAGCAGCTTAGCTGGGGACGAGACCCAGTACTTC
CASSLAGDETQYF
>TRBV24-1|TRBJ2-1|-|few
TGTGCCACCAGTGATTTGGCGTCCGGAGGGGCGTTCTTC
CATSDLASGGAFF
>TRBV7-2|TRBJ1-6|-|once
TGTGCCAGCAGGACGTATGTTTCACCCCTCCACTTT
CASRTYVSPLHF
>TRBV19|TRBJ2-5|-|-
TGTGCCAGTAGTACGGTCAGACAAGAGACCCAGTACTTC
CASSTVRQETQYF
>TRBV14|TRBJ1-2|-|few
TGTGCCAGCAGCCCCTCGGGGGGGGCTCAAACGGGCGGCTACACCTTC
CASSPSGGAQTGGYTF
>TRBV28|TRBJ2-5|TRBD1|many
TGTGCCAGCGCCACTCGGACAGGGGGCGGGGAGACCCAGTACTTC
CASATRTGGGETQYF
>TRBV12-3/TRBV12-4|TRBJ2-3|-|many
TGTGCCAGCAGTCCCGACCGGCTCTTCGGGTATTTT
CASSPDRLFGYF
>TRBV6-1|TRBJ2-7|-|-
TGTGCCAGCAGGCCGGCTCTCAGCTTGGGCGAGCAGTACTTC
CASRPALSLGEQYF
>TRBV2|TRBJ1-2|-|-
TGTGCCAGTACAAACAGAGCCGGGGCACTTGGCTACACCTTC
CASTNRAGALGYTF
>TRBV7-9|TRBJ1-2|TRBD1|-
TGTGCCAGCAGCTTAGGAGCAGGGGGCAATTATGGCTACACCTTC
CASSLGAGGNYGYTF